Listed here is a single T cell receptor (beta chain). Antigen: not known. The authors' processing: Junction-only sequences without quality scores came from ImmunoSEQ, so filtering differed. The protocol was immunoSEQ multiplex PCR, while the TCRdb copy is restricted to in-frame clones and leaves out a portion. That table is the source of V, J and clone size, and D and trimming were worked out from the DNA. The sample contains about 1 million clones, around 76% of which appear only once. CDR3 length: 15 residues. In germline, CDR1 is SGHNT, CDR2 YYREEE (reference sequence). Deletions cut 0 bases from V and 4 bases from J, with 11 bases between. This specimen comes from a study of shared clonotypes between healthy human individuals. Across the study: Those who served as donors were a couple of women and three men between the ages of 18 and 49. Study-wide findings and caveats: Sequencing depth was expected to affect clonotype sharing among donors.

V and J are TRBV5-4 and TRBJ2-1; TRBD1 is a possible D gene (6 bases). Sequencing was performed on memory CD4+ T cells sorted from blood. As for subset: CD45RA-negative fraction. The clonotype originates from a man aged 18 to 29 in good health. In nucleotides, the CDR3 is TGTGCCAGCAGCTTGGGACAGGCAGAATACAATGAGCAGTTCTTC. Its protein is CASSLGQAEYNEQFF.